These T cell receptor beta chains were read from a single sample in a study of blood T cells in healthy people across ages. Each CDR3 protein gets one entry after TCRdb re-called the 5' RACE reads with MiXCR. The data show 1.5 million to 2 million distinct CDR3 sequences, 28% seen once. The sequenced sample was blood. These receptors originate from a young woman in good health. CDR3s include the opening cysteine and the closing phenylalanine or tryptophan. A D gene is named only where the DNA matches it firmly. Rows may omit the clone size; those that give it use once, few, many or a size class.

j_call | d_call | v_call | clone_size | cdr3_nt | cdr3_aa
TRBJ2-7 | . | TRBV3-1 | . | TGTGCCAGCAGCCCTCGAAAGGAGGACTACTACGAGCAGTACTTC | CASSPRKEDYYEQYF
TRBJ1-2 | . | TRBV21-1 | few | TGTGCCGCGGGGGGAACGGATGGCTACACCTTC | CAAGGTDGYTF
TRBJ2-5 | TRBD2 | TRBV7-2 | once | TGTGCCAGCAGCTCCCTACTGGTATCGGGACTAGGGAAAGAGACCCAGTACTTC | CASSSLLVSGLGKETQYF
TRBJ2-7 | . | TRBV6-6 | . | TGTGCCAGCAGCCCCGGACCGGGATCCCACGAGCAGTACTTC | CASSPGPGSHEQYF
TRBJ2-1 | TRBD2 | TRBV5-8 | . | TGTGCCAGCAGCTTGGAGAGCGGGAGATCGGATGAGCAGTTCTTC | CASSLESGRSDEQFF
TRBJ2-3 | TRBD2 | TRBV29-1 | many | TGCAGCGGGGTTGAAGCGGGACTCACAGATACGCAGTATTTT | CSGVEAGLTDTQYF
TRBJ1-4 | TRBD1 | TRBV6-6 | . | TGTGCCAGCAGTTCGGGACAGACCGAGAATGAAAAACTGTTTTTT | CASSSGQTENEKLFF
TRBJ2-4 | TRBD2 | TRBV6-6 | . | TGTGCCAGCACCCTGGGGGGGGTAGCACTAGGGAAAAACATTCAGTACTTC | CASTLGGVALGKNIQYF
TRBJ1-6 | TRBD1 | TRBV12-3/TRBV12-4 | . | TGTGCCAGCAGCGACAGGGGGCCTTCACCCCTCCACTTT | CASSDRGPSPLHF
TRBJ1-2 | TRBD1 | TRBV6-5 | . | TGTGCCAGCAGTAGAGGGGACAGGAACCATGGCTACACCTTC | CASSRGDRNHGYTF
TRBJ2-5 | . | TRBV20-1 | . | TGCAGTGCTAGATCCCTAAGGGGAGGAGAAGAGACCCAGTACTTC | CSARSLRGGEETQYF
TRBJ2-5 | . | TRBV10-2 | many | TGCGCCAGCACTGAGAGGGGAGAGACCCAGTACTTC | CASTERGETQYF
TRBJ2-5 | TRBD2 | TRBV9 | . | TGTGCCAGCAGCGCCCCGGGGGGGTTTGGGACCCAGTACTTC | CASSAPGGFGTQYF
TRBJ1-2 | . | TRBV4-3 | few | TGCGCCAGCAGCCAAGTATCCCAAACTAACTATGGCTACACCTTC | CASSQVSQTNYGYTF